There are many counts of the clone carrying this TCR beta chain. This entry comes from a study of T-cell memory formation after mild COVID-19. CDR1 is SGHRS and CDR2 is YFSETQ in the germline V gene. Trimming at V came to 4 bases and at J to 6 bases, leaving 0 bases not matched to a gene. The CDR3 is made up of 14 amino acids. Barcoded TCR alpha and TCR beta cDNA libraries with UMIs came from 5'RACE using constant-segment primers. TCRdb reprocessed the 5' RACE reads with MiXCR, giving one entry per CDR3 protein. The sample holds tens of thousands of distinct CDR3 sequences; about a tenth are singletons and the top ten take about 10%.

Sequencing was performed on PBMCs or a T cell subset sorted from them (not recorded which). This chain connects TRBV5-1 to TRBJ2-2; 13 bases map to TRBD2. The receptor's source is an adult woman who had mild COVID-19 (a few samples of this study predate the infection). Cell type and time point are not known. The CDR3 reads CASSGTSGAGELFF. CDR3 coding DNA: TGCGCCAGCAGCGGGACTAGCGGGGCCGGGGAGCTGTTTTTT.